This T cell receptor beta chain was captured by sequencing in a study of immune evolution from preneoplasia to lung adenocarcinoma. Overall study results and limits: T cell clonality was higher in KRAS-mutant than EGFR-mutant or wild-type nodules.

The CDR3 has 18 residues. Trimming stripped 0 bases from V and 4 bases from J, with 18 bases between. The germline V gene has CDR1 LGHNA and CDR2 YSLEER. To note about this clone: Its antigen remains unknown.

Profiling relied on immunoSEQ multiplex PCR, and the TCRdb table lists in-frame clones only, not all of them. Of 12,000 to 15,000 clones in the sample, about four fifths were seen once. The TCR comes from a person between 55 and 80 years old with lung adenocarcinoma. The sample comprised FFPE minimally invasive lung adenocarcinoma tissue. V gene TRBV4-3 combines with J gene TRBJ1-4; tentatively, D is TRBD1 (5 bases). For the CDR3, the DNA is TGCGCCAGCAGCCAAGATTGGGGCCACAGGTGGTTTAATGAAAAACTGTTTTTT. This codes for CASSQDWGHRWFNEKLFF.